The 5 T cell receptor beta chains below come from one sample, sequenced in a study of T-cell memory formation after mild COVID-19. TCRdb independently ran MiXCR on the 5' RACE reads; one entry per CDR3 protein. The repertoire includes some 150,000 distinct CDR3 sequences, about 19% of them detected once, and around 2.4% sits in the top ten. The sample taken for sequencing was PBMCs or a T cell subset sorted from them (not recorded which). These receptor sequences come from an adult woman who had mild COVID-19 (a few samples of this study predate the infection). Cell type and time point are not known.

This chain links TRBV12-3 or TRBV12-4 with TRBJ2-6; 9 nucleotides agree with TRBD1. The V and J ends lost 7 bases and 0 bases, in that order; junction bases with no gene match: 10. The CDR3 runs 18 residues. The CDR3 nucleotides read TGTGCCAGCAAGCTTCGACAGGGGGGCTTCTCTGGGGCCAACGTCCTGACTTTC. It is translated as CASKLRQGGFSGANVLTF.

This rearrangement joins TRBV28 to TRBJ2-1; D remains unclear. V was clipped by 3 bases and J by 5 bases, with 8 bases between them. Germline loops: CDR1 MDHEN, CDR2 SYDVKM. The CDR3 spans 13 residues. CDR3 protein: CASSFMPNNEQFF. CDR3 sequence (DNA): TGTGCCAGCAGTTTTATGCCAAACAATGAGCAGTTCTTC. Full variable domain (remainder filled in from reference TRBV28 and TRBJ2-1): DVKVTQSSRYLVKRTGEKVFLECVQDMDHENMFWYRQDPGLGLRLIYFSYDVKMKEKGDIPEGYSVSREKKERFSLILESASTNQTSMYLCASSFMPNNEQFFGPGTRLTVL.

This clonotype was seen a few times. The genes are TRBV15 and TRBJ1-2; 7 nucleotides line up with TRBD1. CDR1 LNHNV and CDR2 YYDKDF come from the germline V gene (reference sequence). CDR3 length equals 15 residues. J lost 4 bases, V lost 0 bases, and 5 bases had no gene match. The CDR3 spells CATSRDRGLVYGYTF. The CDR3 nucleotides are TGTGCCACCAGCAGAGATAGGGGGCTGGTCTATGGCTACACCTTC.

This clonotype was seen a few times. The rearrangement joins TRBV5-1 to TRBJ2-3; 9 nucleotides line up with TRBD1. The germline V gene has CDR1 SGHRS and CDR2 YFSETQ. After removal of 3 bases from V and 2 bases from J, the junction contained 4 bases not matched to a gene. CDR3 length: 15 residues. The CDR3 DNA reads TGCGCCAGCAGCTCGGGGGACAGGGCCACAGATACGCAGTATTTT. The encoded protein is CASSSGDRATDTQYF.

This clonotype was observed once. V and J are TRBV9 and TRBJ1-1, with D unclear. Looked up from germline, CDR1 is SGDLS and CDR2 is YYNGEE. V gave up 4 bases and J gave up 8 bases, with 9 bases separating them. The CDR3 extends over 11 amino acids. The CDR3 DNA reads as TGTGCCAGCAGCCGGGGATCCGAAGCTTTCTTT. It codes for CASSRGSEAFF.